This T cell receptor beta chain was sequenced for a study of early T cells in non-severe SARS-CoV-2 infection. Study at large: The chains were unpaired, and the sequenced material was bulk RNA from unsorted whole blood. Study findings and constraints: Database matching using VDJdb favored anti-spike CD8 responses, with private and CD4 specificities left missing.

A remark on this clonotype: The antigen is undetermined.

Unique molecular identifiers (one per individual cDNA molecule) were attached. Each CDR3 protein is one row after TCRdb ran MiXCR on the 5' RACE reads. The table records around 58,000 distinct CDR3 sequences, more than 13% of them present only once. This receptor was identified in an adult who was a healthcare worker with PCR-confirmed SARS-CoV-2 infection or an uninfected control (not recorded which). This sample comprised whole blood, obtained at baseline.

CDR3 amino acids: CASSLIAGAYEQYF. CDR3 coding DNA: TGTGCCAGCAGCTTAATAGCGGGAGCCTACGAGCAGTACTTC. This chain joins TRBV11-2 and TRBJ2-7; 9 bases map to TRBD2. The junction had 1 base not matched to a gene; V was cut back by 2 bases and J by 2 bases. The CDR3 spans 14 residues. Germline V gene lookup returns CDR1 SGHAT and CDR2 FQNNGV.